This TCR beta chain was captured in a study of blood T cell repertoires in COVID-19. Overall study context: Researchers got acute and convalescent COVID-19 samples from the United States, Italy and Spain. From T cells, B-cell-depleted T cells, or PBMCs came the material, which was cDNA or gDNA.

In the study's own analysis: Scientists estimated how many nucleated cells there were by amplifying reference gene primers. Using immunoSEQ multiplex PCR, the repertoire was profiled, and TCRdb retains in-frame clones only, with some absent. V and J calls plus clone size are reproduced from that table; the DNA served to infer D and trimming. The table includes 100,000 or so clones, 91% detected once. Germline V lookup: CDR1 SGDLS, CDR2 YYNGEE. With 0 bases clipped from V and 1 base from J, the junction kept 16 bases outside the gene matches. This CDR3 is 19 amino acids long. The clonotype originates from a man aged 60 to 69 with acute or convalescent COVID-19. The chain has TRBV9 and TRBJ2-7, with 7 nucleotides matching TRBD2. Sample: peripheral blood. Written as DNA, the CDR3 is TGTGCCAGCAGCGTAGGCTTGGTTAGCGGGCAAGCAAGATCCTACGAGCAGTACTTC. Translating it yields CASSVGLVSGQARSYEQYF.